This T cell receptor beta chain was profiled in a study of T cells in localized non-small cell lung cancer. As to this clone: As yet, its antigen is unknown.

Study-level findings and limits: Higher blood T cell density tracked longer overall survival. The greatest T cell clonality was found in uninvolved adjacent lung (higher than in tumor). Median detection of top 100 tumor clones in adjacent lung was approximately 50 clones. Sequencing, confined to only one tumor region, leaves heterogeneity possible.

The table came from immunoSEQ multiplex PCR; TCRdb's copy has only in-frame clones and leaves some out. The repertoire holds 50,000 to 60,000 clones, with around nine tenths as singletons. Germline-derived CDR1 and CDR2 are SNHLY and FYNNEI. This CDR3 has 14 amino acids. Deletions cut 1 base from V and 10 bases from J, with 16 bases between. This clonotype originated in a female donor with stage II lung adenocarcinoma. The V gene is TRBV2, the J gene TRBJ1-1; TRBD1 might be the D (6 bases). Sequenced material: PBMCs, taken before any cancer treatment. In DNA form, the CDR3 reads TGTGCCAGCAGTGAAGAAAGGGGGTACAGGGCAGCTTTCTTT. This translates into CASSEERGYRAAFF.